This T cell receptor (beta chain) stems from a study of blood T cell repertoires in COVID-19. Background on the study: Spain, Italy and the United States supplied samples that represented acute and convalescent COVID-19.

TCRdb keeps only in-frame clones here, not all; method: immunoSEQ multiplex PCR. The sample has about 110,000 clones, over 70% seen once. The clonotype originates from a woman between 45 and 60 years old with acute or convalescent COVID-19. Sequences were obtained from peripheral blood.

The CDR3 reads CASSQDTGLQPQHF. The DNA of the CDR3 is TGCGCCAGCAGCCAGGACACAGGGTTACAGCCCCAGCATTTT. V usage is TRBV4-1 and J usage is TRBJ1-5; a possible D gene is TRBD1 (6 bases). V was cut by 3 bases and J by 7 bases, with 13 bases left in between. Germline loops: CDR1 MGHRA, CDR2 YSYEKL. This CDR3 has 14 residues.